Described below is a single T cell receptor (beta chain) sequence and its context. The entry originates in a study of T cell changes during pregnancy in multiple sclerosis. Sequenced by immunoSEQ multiplex PCR; TCRdb stores in-frame clones only, minus some. The sample has fewer than 45,000 clones, 91% seen once. This CDR3 is 16 amino acids long. CDR1 is MNHNS, CDR2 SASEGT, per germline. This receptor was taken from a female donor in good health, enrolled as a control in a pregnancy study. Specimen: CD4+ T cells from peripheral blood mononuclear cells, collected in the second trimester of pregnancy. The rearrangement joins TRBV6-1 to TRBJ2-7; a possible D gene is TRBD2 (7 bases). The J call is in doubt because the DNA end fits TRBJ2-1 better. The CDR3 region has the DNA TGTGCCAGCAGTGCCTTAACGGGGGGCCGATACAATGAGCAGTTCTTC. Translating it yields CASSALTGGRYNEQFF.